This TCR beta chain was retrieved from a study of CD8+ T cells in alopecia areata. Regarding the study as a whole: Tofacitinib significantly lowered scalp clonality and expanded CD8+ clones among the top 100. Scalp samples also yield sequences of resident alphabeta T cells from normal skin.

The table lists this clone with many counts. What it binds is unknown. RNA, once extracted, was reverse transcribed into cDNA for use as the sequencing template. Clones were read by immunoSEQ multiplex PCR, and TCRdb kept only the in-frame ones, dropping some. The data hold 150,000 to 200,000 clones, with less than 70% observed a single time. Treatment meaning: oral pan-JAK inhibitor, 5-10 mg twice daily. This CDR3 contains 11 residues. In germline, CDR1 is DFQATT, CDR2 SNEGSKA (reference sequence). V dropped 3 bases and J dropped 7 bases, with 9 bases sitting between them. The material sequenced was CD4+ T cells sorted from blood, taken at week 24, from a patient treated with tofacitinib. The clonotype was recovered from a human donor with alopecia areata. The rearrangement joins TRBV20-1 to TRBJ1-1; TRBD1 might be the D (5 bases). CDR3 DNA sequence: TGCAGTGCTAGCCAGGGCGGTGAAGCTTTCTTT. It translates to CSASQGGEAFF.